Listed here are 32 T cell receptor beta chains from one sample, sequenced in a study of blood T cell repertoires in COVID-19. Profiling relied on immunoSEQ multiplex PCR, and the TCRdb table lists in-frame clones only, not all of them. The table shows some 100,000 clones, with roughly four fifths occurring only once. Sequences were obtained from peripheral blood. The receptors shown here come from a man aged 50 to 60 with acute or convalescent COVID-19.

The chain uses TRBV7-2 and TRBJ2-3; 10 nucleotides align to TRBD2. V was pared by 5 bases and J by 4 bases, with 15 bases of the junction left unmatched. Germline CDR1 reads SGHTA; CDR2 reads FQGNSA. This CDR3 contains 18 residues. CDR3 residues: CASSPTGTSVLRADTQYF. As DNA, the CDR3 is TGTGCCAGCAGCCCTACCGGGACTAGCGTACTCCGCGCAGATACGCAGTATTTT. Full variable domain (remainder filled in from reference TRBV7-2 and TRBJ2-3): GAGVSQSPSNKVTEKGKDVELRCDPISGHTALYWYRQSLGQGLEFLIYFQGNSAPDKSGLPSDRFSAERTGGSVSTLTIQRTQQEDSAVYLCASSPTGTSVLRADTQYFGPGTRLTVL.

The chain links TRBV5-6 to TRBJ1-4; 11 bases are a match to TRBD1. V lost 0 bases to trimming and J lost 2 bases; unmatched junction nucleotides: 3. The germline V gene encodes CDR1 SGHDT and CDR2 YYEEEE. This CDR3 region has 17 residues. CDR3 amino acids: CASSLGTGGLTNEKLFF. The CDR3 DNA follows: TGTGCCAGCAGCTTGGGGACAGGGGGCTTGACTAATGAAAAACTGTTTTTT.

The CDR3 DNA is TGTGCCAGCAGCCAAGCGGTGGGACTAGCGACGACGCAGTACTTC. Translated, it gives CASSQAVGLATTQYF. The chain recombines TRBV14 with TRBJ2-7, with 10 nucleotides matching TRBD2. Germline lookup yields CDR1 SGHDN and CDR2 FVKESK. This CDR3 spans 15 amino acids. V trimming: 1 base; J trimming: 9 bases; junction bases outside the gene matches: 9.

The chain recombines TRBV9 with TRBJ1-6; no definite D call. CDR3 length: 15 residues. V dropped 1 base and J dropped 7 bases, with 12 bases sitting between them. CDR1 and CDR2 from the germline V gene are SGDLS and YYNGEE. Here the CDR3 reads CASSVSPGGNSPLHF. CDR3 nucleotide sequence: TGTGCCAGCAGCGTAAGTCCAGGAGGCAATTCACCCCTCCACTTT.

The chain carries TRBV9 and TRBJ2-3, with 11 bases lining up with TRBD2. V lost 3 bases, J lost 11 bases, and 23 bases stayed unmatched. The length of the CDR3 is 19 residues. CDR1 SGDLS and CDR2 YYNGEE come from the germline V gene. The CDR3 loop reads CASSALATRGLAAPGEQYF. The CDR3 nucleotides read TGTGCCAGCAGCGCGTTAGCAACCCGGGGACTAGCGGCCCCGGGGGAGCAGTATTTT.

The genes are TRBV10-3 and TRBJ1-5; D remains unclear. The germline gives CDR1 ENHRY, CDR2 SYGVKD. There are 14 residues in the CDR3. V lost 3 bases and J lost 0, with 6 bases in between. The CDR3 here is CAISESGSNQPQHF. CDR3 coding DNA: TGTGCCATCAGTGAATCGGGTAGCAATCAGCCCCAGCATTTT.

The genes are TRBV10-1 and TRBJ2-1; 7 bases are a match to TRBD2. V lost 2 bases and J lost 0; bases outside the gene matches: 4. Germline CDR1 is WNHNN and CDR2 is SYGVQD (reference sequence). The length of the CDR3 is 16 residues. The CDR3 sequence: CASSETGGGSYNEQFF. DNA of the CDR3: TGCGCCAGCAGTGAGACGGGCGGGGGCTCCTACAATGAGCAGTTCTTC.

The chain uses TRBV15 and TRBJ2-7; 10 nucleotides agree with TRBD2. V lost 6 bases to trimming and J lost 9 bases; unmatched junction nucleotides: 14. The CDR3 has 15 amino acids. In germline, CDR1 is LNHNV, CDR2 YYDKDF (reference sequence). CDR3: CATSGGWTSGTGQYF. CDR3 coding DNA: TGTGCCACCAGTGGGGGCTGGACTAGCGGAACTGGGCAGTACTTC.

The rearrangement joins TRBV5-1 to TRBJ2-6; perhaps TRBD2 as D (5 bases). V lost 5 bases, J lost 0 bases, and 6 bases lay in between. Germline lookup yields CDR1 SGHRS and CDR2 YFSETQ. The CDR3 sequence is 14 residues long. CDR3 protein: CASRRGSGANVLTF. The CDR3 DNA reads as TGCGCCAGCAGACGGGGCTCTGGGGCCAACGTCCTGACTTTC.

In this sample, this clone turned up a few times. V is TRBV19 and J is TRBJ2-5; 8 bases agree with TRBD2. CDR3 size: 14 residues. With 5 bases clipped from V and 5 bases from J, the junction kept 7 bases outside the gene matches. Germline V gene data show CDR1 as LNHDA and CDR2 as SQIVND (reference sequence). Here the CDR3 DNA reads TGTGCCAGTAGTCCCAGCGGGAGAAGGGAGACCCAGTACTTC. Its translation: CASSPSGRRETQYF.

The rearrangement links TRBV28 to TRBJ2-6; 12 bases map to TRBD1. The CDR3 sequence is 18 residues long. Germline V gene lookup returns CDR1 MDHEN and CDR2 SYDVKM. V shed 6 bases, J shed 4 bases, and the junction held 10 bases outside the gene matches. CDR3: CASSPMGQGALGANVLTF. As DNA, the CDR3 is TGTGCCAGCAGCCCAATGGGACAGGGGGCGCTAGGGGCCAACGTCCTGACTTTC.

This clone was seen only once. The chain has TRBV6-5 and TRBJ2-5; D is undetermined. V was cut by 4 bases and J by 1 base, with 10 bases left in between. Germline lookup yields CDR1 MNHEY and CDR2 SVGAGI. The CDR3 covers 14 residues. This CDR3 reads CASSSVAGQETQYF. Written as DNA, the CDR3 is TGTGCCAGCAGTTCGGTGGCAGGCCAAGAGACCCAGTACTTC.

This clone has only a few counts. V and J are TRBV5-1 and TRBJ1-6; 8 nucleotides line up with TRBD1. CDR1 and CDR2 (germline): SGHRS, YFSETQ. The CDR3 spans 15 residues. V dropped 4 bases and J dropped 7; count of bases not matched to a gene: 7. DNA for the CDR3: TGCGCCAGCAGCCCAGGACAGGGAAACAATTCACCCCTCCACTTT. It translates to CASSPGQGNNSPLHF.

The chain uses TRBV6-5 and TRBJ1-2, with 8 nucleotides matching TRBD1. The germline V gene encodes CDR1 MNHEY and CDR2 SVGAGI. The V gene end was trimmed by 9 bases and the J gene end by 7 bases; junction bases not matched to a gene: 7. The CDR3 extends over 12 amino acids. The CDR3 loop is CASSDRVGGYTF. The CDR3 coding sequence is TGTGCCAGTTCGGACAGGGTCGGTGGCTACACCTTC.

This clone was picked up a small number of times. The chain couples TRBV7-9 to TRBJ1-1; 9 bases match TRBD1. V shed 6 bases and J 3 bases; nucleotides not matched to a gene: 17. Germline V gene sequence: CDR1 SEHNR, CDR2 FQNEAQ (reference sequence). The CDR3 sequence is 18 residues long. The CDR3 protein is CASRGGPGQGFWDTEAFF. CDR3 in DNA: TGTGCCAGCAGGGGTGGCCCGGGACAGGGTTTTTGGGACACTGAAGCTTTCTTT. Looking up the rest from reference TRBV7-9 and TRBJ1-1 gives the full variable domain: DTGVSQNPRHKITKRGQNVTFRCDPISEHNRLYWYRQTLGQGPEFLTYFQNEAQLEKSRLLSDRFSAERPKGSFSTLEIQRTEQGDSAMYLCASRGGPGQGFWDTEAFFGQGTRLTVV.

The V and J genes are TRBV2 and TRBJ2-6; 8 bases are a match to TRBD1. The germline V gene has CDR1 SNHLY and CDR2 FYNNEI. After removal of 6 bases from V and 2 bases from J, the junction contained 3 bases not matched to a gene. There are 15 residues in the CDR3. The CDR3, as DNA: TGTGCCAGCAGGGAACAGGGGGCTGGGGCCAACGTCCTGACTTTC. This gives the protein CASREQGAGANVLTF.

This sequence joins TRBV18 and TRBJ2-7; a weak D match, TRBD2 (6 bases). CDR1 and CDR2 from the germline V gene are KGHSH and LQKENI. The CDR3 loop spans 14 amino acids. With 2 bases removed from V and 3 bases from J, the gap between germline ends came to 11 bases. CDR3 in DNA: TGTGCCAGCTCACCATCTAGCGACTACTACGAGCAGTACTTC. Translating it yields CASSPSSDYYEQYF.

This rearrangement joins TRBV2 to TRBJ1-1; 10 positions match TRBD1. In germline, CDR1 is SNHLY, CDR2 FYNNEI. The CDR3 loop spans 15 amino acids. Germline trimming cut 6 bases from V and 7 bases from J; bases unmatched to any gene: 11. This CDR3 is CASSPTRQGAGEAFF. As DNA, the CDR3 is TGTGCCAGCAGCCCTACTCGACAGGGGGCAGGTGAAGCTTTCTTT.

The rearrangement links TRBV19 to TRBJ1-2, with D possibly matching TRBD1 (5 bases). Per germline, CDR1 LNHDA and CDR2 SQIVND (reference sequence). The germline V and J ends were trimmed by 7 bases and 4 bases, with 16 bases remaining between them. There are 14 residues in the CDR3. The CDR3 spells CASIDSDFFYGYTF. The CDR3 DNA reads TGTGCCAGTATTGACAGCGACTTTTTCTATGGCTACACCTTC.

This chain joins TRBV24-1 and TRBJ1-1; 9 nucleotides line up with TRBD1. The V gene end was trimmed by 5 bases and the J gene end by 5 bases; junction bases not matched to a gene: 8. CDR1 and CDR2 from the germline V gene are KGHDR and SFDVKD. The CDR3 runs to 15 residues. DNA of the CDR3: TGTGCCACCAGTGCCGATGGACAGGGGAGAACTGAAGCTTTCTTT. It is translated as CATSADGQGRTEAFF.

V and J are TRBV9 and TRBJ2-3; possibly TRBD2 for D (5 bases). CDR3 length equals 11 residues. V was pared by 4 bases and J by 6 bases, with 6 bases between. Germline CDR1 reads SGDLS; CDR2 reads YYNGEE. The CDR3 loop is CASSPGDTQYF. As DNA, the CDR3 is TGTGCCAGCAGCCCGGGGGATACGCAGTATTTT.

This clone was seen more than once but under ten times. The chain combines TRBV29-1 with TRBJ2-7; D possibly corresponds to TRBD1 (6 bases). CDR3 length equals 12 residues. Trimming took 4 bases from V and 3 from J, leaving 10 bases between them. Germline lookup yields CDR1 SQVTM and CDR2 ANQGSEA. The CDR3 sequence is CSVVWTDYEQYF. The CDR3 DNA follows: TGCAGCGTTGTCTGGACAGACTACGAGCAGTACTTC.

The V gene is TRBV3-1 (or the pseudogene TRBV3-2), the J gene TRBJ1-5; D gene uncertain. The germline V gene has CDR1 LGHDT and CDR2 YNNKEL (reference sequence). The CDR3 is 15 amino acids. V lost 5 bases, J lost 5 bases, and 16 bases lay in between. The CDR3 protein is CASSSVSWHHQPQHF. The CDR3 coding sequence is TGTGCCAGCAGCTCAGTATCTTGGCATCATCAGCCCCAGCATTTT.

This clone has just a few counts. This sequence joins TRBV6-5 and TRBJ1-1, with D uncertain. Trimming stripped 7 bases from V and 3 bases from J, with 15 bases between. This CDR3 has 14 residues. Germline CDR1 MNHEY, CDR2 SVGAGI. CDR3 protein: CASTSSDQYTEAFF. The DNA of the CDR3 is TGTGCCAGCACCTCGAGCGATCAGTACACTGAAGCTTTCTTT.

V gene TRBV11-2 combines with J gene TRBJ2-1, with TRBD2 matching over 9 bases. CDR3 length: 14 amino acids. Losses at the gene ends were 1 base for V and 8 bases for J; bases not matched to a gene: 3. From germline, CDR1 is SGHAT and CDR2 FQNNGV. CDR3 sequence (DNA): TGTGCCAGCAGCTTAGGAGTAGCGGGGGATGAGCAGTTCTTC. This encodes CASSLGVAGDEQFF.

The V and J genes are TRBV10-2 and TRBJ2-3, with TRBD2 as a possible D gene (7 bases). V lost 2 bases to trimming and J lost 0 bases, with 9 bases between them. Germline values: CDR1 WSHSY, CDR2 SAAADI. The CDR3 is made up of 15 amino acids. CDR3 in DNA: TGCGCCAGCAGTGAGGCGGGGGCTAGCACAGATACGCAGTATTTT. It codes for CASSEAGASTDTQYF.

The V gene is TRBV18, the J gene TRBJ1-5; TRBD1 matches 12 bases. This CDR3 has 16 amino acids. Germline CDR1 reads KGHSH; CDR2 reads LQKENI. The ends lost 3 bases at V and 6 bases at J; junction bases unmatched: 6. CDR3 DNA: TGTGCCAGCTCACCCCGGGACAGGGGGCTTAGTCAGCCCCAGCATTTT. Translation: CASSPRDRGLSQPQHF. The full variable domain, its missing parts supplied by reference TRBV18 and TRBJ1-5, is NAGVMQNPRHLVRRRGQEARLRCSPMKGHSHVYWYRQLPEEGLKFMVYLQKENIIDESGMPKERFSAEFPKEGPSILRIQQVVRGDSAAYFCASSPRDRGLSQPQHFGDGTRLSIL.

This clone appeared a single time. V gene TRBV7-9 combines with J gene TRBJ2-7, with 9 positions matching TRBD1. J was trimmed by 4 bases and V by 7 bases; bases with no gene match: 8. The CDR3 covers 14 residues. Germline CDR1 reads SEHNR; CDR2 reads FQNEAQ (reference sequence). Here the CDR3 DNA reads TGTGCCAGCACCGAAACAGGGGGCGGGTACGAGCAGTACTTC. Its protein product is CASTETGGGYEQYF. Full variable domain (outside the CDR3, taken from reference TRBV7-9 and TRBJ2-7): DTGVSQNPRHKITKRGQNVTFRCDPISEHNRLYWYRQTLGQGPEFLTYFQNEAQLEKSRLLSDRFSAERPKGSFSTLEIQRTEQGDSAMYLCASTETGGGYEQYFGPGTRLTVT.

The chain has TRBV5-1 and TRBJ2-7; D is perhaps TRBD1 (6 bases). The CDR3 is made up of 17 amino acids. Trimming stripped 3 bases from V and 0 bases from J, with 19 bases between. Germline V gene sequence: CDR1 SGHRS, CDR2 YFSETQ. DNA of the CDR3: TGCGCCAGCAGCTGGGGGTCCGGGACACAGAGCTCCTACGAGCAGTACTTC. Its translation is CASSWGSGTQSSYEQYF.

The chain uses TRBV27 and TRBJ1-6, with D possibly TRBD1 on 6 matching bases. The germline CDR1 and CDR2 sequences are MNHEY and SMNVEV (reference sequence). CDR3 size: 14 residues. The V end lost 8 bases, the J end lost 11 bases, and 19 bases lay between the germline ends. The CDR3 DNA sequence: TGTGCCAGCGGCTCCCGGGGGGGGCGAACACCCCTCCACTTT. Translated: CASGSRGGRTPLHF.

The chain uses TRBV15 and TRBJ2-3, with TRBD1 matching 9 bases. The CDR3 is made up of 17 amino acids. Germline values: CDR1 LNHNV, CDR2 YYDKDF (reference sequence). V lost 5 bases, J lost 4 bases, and 13 bases stayed unmatched. CDR3 DNA sequence: TGTGCCACCAGCCGAACTTTAACAGGGGGCAGGGCAGATACGCAGTATTTT. It codes for CATSRTLTGGRADTQYF.

The chain combines TRBV9 with TRBJ2-7, with TRBD1 identical over 11 bases. After removal of 6 bases from V and 7 bases from J, the junction contained 9 bases not matched to a gene. Germline-derived CDR1 and CDR2 are SGDLS and YYNGEE. CDR3 length equals 14 residues. CDR3 sequence reads: CASTPGQGAREQYF. CDR3 in DNA: TGTGCCAGCACCCCCGGACAGGGGGCGCGAGAGCAGTACTTC. The full variable domain, rest sourced from reference TRBV9 and TRBJ2-7, is DSGVTQTPKHLITATGQRVTLRCSPRSGDLSVYWYQQSLDQGLQFLIQYYNGEERAKGNILERFSAQQFPDLHSELNLSSLELGDSALYFCASTPGQGAREQYFGPGTRLTVT.